This T cell receptor (beta chain) was sequenced during a study of blood T cell repertoires in COVID-19. Overall study context: The United States, Italy and Spain supplied acute and convalescent COVID-19 samples. PBMCs, B-cell-depleted T cells, or T cells were the source of the cDNA or gDNA that made up the material.

J lost 5 bases, V lost 2 bases, and 20 bases had no gene match. Germline assignment: CDR1 PRHDT and CDR2 FYEKMQ (reference sequence). The CDR3 covers 19 residues. Cohort placement rested on clinical history that participants reported themselves. In the study's own analysis: Nucleated cell number was recorded as an estimate derived from reference gene primer amplification. Sequencing was performed with immunoSEQ multiplex PCR; in TCRdb, only in-frame clones are kept and a portion is missing. V and J calls and clone size are those listed in that table; D and trimming were worked out from the DNA. The sample carries around 300,000 clones, more than 75% recorded once.

Material for sequencing was PBMCs or T cells enriched from blood (not recorded which). V is TRBV13 and J is TRBJ1-1, with TRBD1 identical over 7 bases. The TCR comes from a woman aged 25-40 years who had recovered from COVID-19. In DNA, the CDR3 is TGTGCCAGCAGCTTAAAGAGTCTTGGGACAGAGGACTATGGGACTGAAGCTTTCTTT. It yields the protein CASSLKSLGTEDYGTEAFF. Using reference TRBV13 and TRBJ1-1 for the parts outside the CDR3, the full variable domain is AAGVIQSPRHLIKEKRETATLKCYPIPRHDTVYWYQQGPGQDPQFLISFYEKMQSDKGSIPDRFSAQQFSDYHSELNMSSLELGDSALYFCASSLKSLGTEDYGTEAFFGQGTRLTVV.